The clone carrying this T cell receptor (beta chain) showed up just a few times. Its antigen remains unidentified. Germline loops: CDR1 SQVTM, CDR2 ANQGSEA. Trimming stripped 7 bases from V and 1 base from J, with 10 bases between. This CDR3 is 12 amino acids long. The data are from a study of Ad26.COV2.S vaccination and SARS-CoV-2 variants. General study findings and limits: Placebo recipients and vaccine recipients were similar in non-spike TCR breadth. A substantial breadth of spike-specific CD8+ and CD4+ T cell responses after vaccination has been reported.

Using immunoSEQ multiplex PCR, the repertoire was profiled, and TCRdb retains in-frame clones only, with some absent. The table lists some 450,000 clones, about 90% of them singletons. Treatment: 15 to 20 received Ad26.COV2.S at low or high dose, single or two shots; 5 received placebo; per-sample allocation not given. Samples came from day 63 after the first vaccine or placebo injection. Boston supplied an adult donor aged 18-55 years. The sample in question was peripheral blood, obtained in a trial of Ad26.COV2.S vaccine versus placebo. The sequence was obtained from a person aged 18-60 years who received the Ad26.COV2.S COVID-19 vaccine or a placebo. V gene TRBV29-1 combines with J gene TRBJ1-1, with D possibly matching TRBD1 (6 bases). This CDR3 is CSGGGSNTEAFF. DNA of the CDR3: TGCAGCGGAGGGGGATCGAACACTGAAGCTTTCTTT.